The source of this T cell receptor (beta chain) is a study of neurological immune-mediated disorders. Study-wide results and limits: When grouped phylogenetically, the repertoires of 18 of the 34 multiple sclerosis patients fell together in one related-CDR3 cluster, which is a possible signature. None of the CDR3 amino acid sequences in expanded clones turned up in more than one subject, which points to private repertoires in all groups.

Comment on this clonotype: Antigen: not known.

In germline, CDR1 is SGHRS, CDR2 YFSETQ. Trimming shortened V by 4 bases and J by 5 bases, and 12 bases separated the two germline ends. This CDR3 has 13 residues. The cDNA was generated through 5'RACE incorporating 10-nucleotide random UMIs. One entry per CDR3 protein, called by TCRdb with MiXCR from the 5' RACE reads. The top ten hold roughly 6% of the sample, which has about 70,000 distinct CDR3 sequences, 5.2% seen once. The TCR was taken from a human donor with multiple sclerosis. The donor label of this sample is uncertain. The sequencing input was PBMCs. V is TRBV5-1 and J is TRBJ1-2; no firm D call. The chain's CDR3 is CASSVGPAYGYTF. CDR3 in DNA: TGCGCCAGCAGCGTTGGTCCGGCATATGGCTACACCTTC.